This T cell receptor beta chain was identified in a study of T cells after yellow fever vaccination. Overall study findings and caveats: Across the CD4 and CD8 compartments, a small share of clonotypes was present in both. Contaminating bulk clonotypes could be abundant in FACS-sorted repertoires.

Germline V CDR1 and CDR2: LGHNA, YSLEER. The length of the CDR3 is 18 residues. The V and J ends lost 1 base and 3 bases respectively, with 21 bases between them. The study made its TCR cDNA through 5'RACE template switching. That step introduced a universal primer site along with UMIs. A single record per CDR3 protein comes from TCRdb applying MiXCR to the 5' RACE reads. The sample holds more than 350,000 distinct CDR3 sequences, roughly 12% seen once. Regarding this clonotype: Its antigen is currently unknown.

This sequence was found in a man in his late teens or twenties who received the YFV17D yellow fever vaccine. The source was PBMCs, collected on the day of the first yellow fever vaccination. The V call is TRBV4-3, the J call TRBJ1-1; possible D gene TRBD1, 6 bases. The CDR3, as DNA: TGCGCCAGCAGCCAAGTGAGGGGGGTCAGGTTTTTCGACACTGAAGCTTTCTTT. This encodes CASSQVRGVRFFDTEAFF.